This TCR beta chain was documented in a study of identifying expanded T cells in peripheral blood. The germline CDR1 and CDR2 sequences are SQVTM and ANQGSEA. Trimming removed 5 bases at V and 0 bases at J, with 10 bases between. CDR3 length: 13 residues. Regarding this clone: Other DNA sequences in the same sample also yield this CDR3.

Produced via immunoSEQ multiplex PCR; TCRdb's table is partial and in-frame only. This repertoire shows tens of thousands of clones, 84% found once; its top ten account for around a fifth. This clonotype was obtained from a person aged 18 to 75 in good health. Sequenced material: blood. This sequence joins TRBV29-1 and TRBJ1-1; D is perhaps TRBD1 (6 bases). In DNA, the CDR3 is TGCAGCGTTTCGAGGGACATGAACACTGAAGCTTTCTTT. Translation: CSVSRDMNTEAFF.